These 16 T cell receptor beta chains came from one sample sequenced in a study of T-cell memory formation after mild COVID-19. TCRdb used MiXCR to reprocess the 5' RACE reads, holding one entry per CDR3 protein. The table includes about 150,000 distinct CDR3 sequences, 20% to 25% detected once. Source material: PBMCs or a T cell subset sorted from them (not recorded which). All receptors come from an adult woman who had mild COVID-19 (a few samples of this study predate the infection). Cell type and time point are not known.

The chain has TRBV19 and TRBJ2-3, with unresolved D. Trimming cost V 1 base and J 2 bases, with 4 bases left between them. Germline V gene sequence: CDR1 LNHDA, CDR2 SQIVND (reference sequence). The CDR3 sequence is 13 residues long. CDR3 DNA sequence: TGTGCCAGTAGTATAGTGACCACAGATACGCAGTATTTT. It specifies CASSIVTTDTQYF.

This clonotype was picked up a small number of times. The chain carries TRBV2 and TRBJ2-2, with D possibly being TRBD1 or TRBD2 (5 bases each). CDR3 length: 14 residues. Between the trimmed V and J ends, which lost 7 bases and 10 bases, there was a span of 19 bases. Germline V gives CDR1 SNHLY, CDR2 FYNNEI. This chain's CDR3 is CASTPTGASEELFF. The DNA of the CDR3 is TGTGCCAGCACCCCGACCGGGGCGAGTGAGGAGCTGTTTTTT.

This clonotype has only a few counts. The CDR3 loop is CATSDNNEQFF. The CDR3, as DNA: TGTGCCACCAGTGACAACAATGAGCAGTTCTTC. This chain joins TRBV24-1 and TRBJ2-1; no firm D call. The CDR3 spans 11 residues. Germline assignment: CDR1 KGHDR and CDR2 SFDVKD. The V end lost 4 bases, the J end lost 5 bases, and 2 bases lay between the germline ends.

A few counts support this clonotype. This chain links TRBV6-5 with TRBJ2-2; D is perhaps TRBD1 or TRBD2 (5 bases each). V lost 5 bases to trimming and J lost 5 bases, with 15 bases between them. Germline-derived CDR1 and CDR2 are MNHEY and SVGAGI. CDR3 length equals 15 residues. This chain's CDR3 is CASSLWGRTTGELFF. The CDR3 DNA is TGTGCCAGCAGTCTGTGGGGGAGAACGACCGGGGAGCTGTTTTTT.

This clonotype showed up just a few times. The chain links TRBV20-1 to TRBJ2-7, with 7 bases aligning to TRBD1. The CDR3 length is 13 residues. V shed 2 bases, J shed 5 bases, and the junction held 6 bases outside the gene matches. CDR1 is DFQATT, CDR2 SNEGSKA, per germline (reference sequence). Here the CDR3 DNA reads TGCAGTGCTAGAAACAGGGGTTTGCACGAGCAGTACTTC. It encodes CSARNRGLHEQYF.

The chain carries TRBV5-1 and TRBJ1-1, with TRBD1 matching 7 bases. With 4 bases clipped from V and 3 bases from J, the junction kept 3 bases outside the gene matches. This CDR3 has 13 amino acids. The germline V gene encodes CDR1 SGHRS and CDR2 YFSETQ. The CDR3 spells CASSKGADTEAFF. For the CDR3, the DNA is TGCGCCAGCAGCAAGGGGGCCGACACTGAAGCTTTCTTT.

This clonotype has at least ten counts. The V and J genes are TRBV7-2 and TRBJ2-1; the D gene is possibly TRBD2 (5 bases). CDR1 and CDR2 (germline): SGHTA, FQGNSA. The CDR3 contains 15 residues. V gave up 1 base and J gave up 5 bases, with 12 bases separating them. CDR3 amino acids: CASSLGWTPNNEQFF. CDR3 nucleotides: TGTGCCAGCAGCTTAGGGTGGACTCCTAACAATGAGCAGTTCTTC.

This chain joins TRBV6-5 and TRBJ2-5; 9 positions agree with TRBD2. Unmatched junction bases numbered 6, after V lost 6 bases and J lost 4 bases. CDR1 is MNHEY and CDR2 is SVGAGI in the germline V gene. The CDR3 runs to 14 residues. CDR3 protein: CASRVSGGGETQYF. CDR3 coding DNA: TGTGCCAGCAGGGTTAGCGGGGGAGGAGAGACCCAGTACTTC.

The rearrangement links TRBV4-1 to TRBJ1-1; D uncertain. Germline loops: CDR1 MGHRA, CDR2 YSYEKL. The CDR3 spans 13 residues. Trimming shortened V by 5 bases and J by 5 bases, and 12 bases separated the two germline ends. The CDR3 DNA follows: TGCGCCAGCAGCGCCCCCCAGGATACTGAAGCTTTCTTT. Its protein product is CASSAPQDTEAFF.

This clonotype was counted only a few times. The chain carries TRBV7-9 and TRBJ2-4; D ambiguous. The CDR3 consists of 15 residues. Trimming took off 5 bases at V and 3 bases at J, with 14 bases between the two ends. Germline CDR1 SEHNR, CDR2 FQNEAQ (reference sequence). The DNA of the CDR3 is TGTGCCAGCAGCGCAGCCGACTGGAACAAAAACATTCAGTACTTC. Translation: CASSAADWNKNIQYF.

CDR3 loop: CASSGSGYTF. DNA of the CDR3: TGTGCCAGCAGTGGCAGTGGCTACACCTTC. The chain recombines TRBV2 with TRBJ1-2; D gene unclear. V was shortened by 4 bases and J by 7 bases, with 4 bases between the two germline ends. This CDR3 region has 10 residues. CDR1 and CDR2 from the germline V gene are SNHLY and FYNNEI.

The chain recombines TRBV5-1 with TRBJ2-1; D perhaps matches TRBD2 (5 bases). This CDR3 region has 13 residues. In germline, CDR1 is SGHRS, CDR2 YFSETQ. The V end was cut by 3 bases, the J end by 6 bases, with 10 bases between. The CDR3 DNA sequence: TGCGCCAGCAGCTCTAGCCTCTTCAATGAGCAGTTCTTC. This codes for CASSSSLFNEQFF.

This rearrangement joins TRBV30 to TRBJ2-3; D is unresolved. V was pared by 2 bases and J by 2 bases, with 8 bases between. This CDR3 spans 13 amino acids. Germline V lookup: CDR1 GTSNPN, CDR2 SVGIG (reference sequence). This chain's CDR3 is CAWSSLLTDTQYF. The CDR3 region has the DNA TGTGCCTGGAGTTCACTCCTCACAGATACGCAGTATTTT.

This clonotype was seen more than once but under ten times. V usage is TRBV25-1 and J usage is TRBJ2-1; D remains unclear. CDR3 length: 13 residues. Trimming took 5 bases from V and 5 from J, leaving 10 bases between them. Germline V gene data show CDR1 as MGHDK and CDR2 as SYGVNS. CDR3 protein: CASSHLGNNEQFF. The CDR3 bases are TGTGCCAGCAGTCACCTCGGAAACAATGAGCAGTTCTTC.

This clonotype was detected a few times. The V and J genes are TRBV6-2 or TRBV6-3 and TRBJ2-2, with 8 bases identical to TRBD2. The J segment lost 5 bases and the V segment lost 6 bases, leaving 8 bases of the junction unmatched. CDR1 MNHEY and CDR2 SVGEGT come from the germline V gene. The CDR3 contains 15 residues. The CDR3 is CASSLSGRGTGELFF. In DNA, the CDR3 is TGTGCCAGCAGCTTGAGCGGGAGAGGGACCGGGGAGCTGTTTTTT.

The V and J genes are TRBV24-1 and TRBJ2-3; weak D call: TRBD1 (5 bases). Between the trimmed V and J ends, which lost 4 bases and 4 bases, there was a span of 29 bases. Germline loops: CDR1 KGHDR, CDR2 SFDVKD. The CDR3 totals 20 residues. The CDR3 region is CATSDNWAENDSLKPDTQYF. CDR3 bases: TGTGCCACCAGTGACAACTGGGCGGAGAACGACAGCCTAAAACCAGATACGCAGTATTTT.